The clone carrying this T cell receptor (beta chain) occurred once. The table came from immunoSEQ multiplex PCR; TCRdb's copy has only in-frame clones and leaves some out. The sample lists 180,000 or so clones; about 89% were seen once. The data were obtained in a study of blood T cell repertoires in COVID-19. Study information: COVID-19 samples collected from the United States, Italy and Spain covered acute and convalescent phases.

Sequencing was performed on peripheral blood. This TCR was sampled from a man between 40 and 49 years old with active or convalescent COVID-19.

This chain's CDR3 is CASGLLSGGSYEQYF. The CDR3, as DNA: TGTGCTAGTGGTTTGCTTTCCGGGGGATCCTACGAGCAGTACTTC. The V gene is TRBV12-5, the J gene TRBJ2-7; tentative D call: TRBD2 (6 bases). The CDR3 loop spans 15 amino acids. V lost 2 bases, J lost 1 base, and 12 bases lay in between. From germline, CDR1 is LGHNT and CDR2 FRNRAP.